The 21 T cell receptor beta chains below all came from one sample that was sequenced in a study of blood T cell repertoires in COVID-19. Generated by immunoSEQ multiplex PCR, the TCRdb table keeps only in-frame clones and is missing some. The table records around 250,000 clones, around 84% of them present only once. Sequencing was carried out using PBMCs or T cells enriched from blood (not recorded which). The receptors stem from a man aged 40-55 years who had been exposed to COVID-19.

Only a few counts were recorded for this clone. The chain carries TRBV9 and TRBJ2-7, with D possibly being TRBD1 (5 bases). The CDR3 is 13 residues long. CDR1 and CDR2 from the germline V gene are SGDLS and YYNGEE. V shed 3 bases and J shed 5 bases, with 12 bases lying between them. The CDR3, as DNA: TGTGCCAGCAGCGAGGGGCTGTTTGACGAGCAGTACTTC. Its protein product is CASSEGLFDEQYF. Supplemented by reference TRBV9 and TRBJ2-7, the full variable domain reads DSGVTQTPKHLITATGQRVTLRCSPRSGDLSVYWYQQSLDQGLQFLIQYYNGEERAKGNILERFSAQQFPDLHSELNLSSLELGDSALYFCASSEGLFDEQYFGPGTRLTVT.

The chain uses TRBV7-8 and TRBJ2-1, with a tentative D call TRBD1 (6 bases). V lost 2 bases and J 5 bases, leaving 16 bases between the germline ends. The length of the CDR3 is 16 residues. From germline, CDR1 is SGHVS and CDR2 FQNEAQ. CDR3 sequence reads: CASSLRTADLDNEQFF. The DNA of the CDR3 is TGTGCCAGCAGCTTAAGGACAGCTGACCTGGACAATGAGCAGTTCTTC.

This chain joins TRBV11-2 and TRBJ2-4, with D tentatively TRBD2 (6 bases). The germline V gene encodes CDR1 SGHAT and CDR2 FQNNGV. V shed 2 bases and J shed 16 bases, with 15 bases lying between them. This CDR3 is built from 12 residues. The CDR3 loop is CASSLKGGRPYF. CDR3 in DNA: TGTGCCAGCAGCTTAAAGGGTGGGAGGCCCTACTTC. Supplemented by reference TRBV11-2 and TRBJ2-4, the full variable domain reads EAGVAQSPRYKIIEKRQSVAFWCNPISGHATLYWYQQILGQGPKLLIQFQNNGVVDDSQLPKDRFSAERLKGVDSTLKIQPAKLEDSAVYLCASSLKGGRPYFGAGTRLSVL.

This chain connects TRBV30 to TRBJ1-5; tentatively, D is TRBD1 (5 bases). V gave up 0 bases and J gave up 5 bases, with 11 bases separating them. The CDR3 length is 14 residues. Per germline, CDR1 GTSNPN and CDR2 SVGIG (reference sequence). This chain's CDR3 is CAWSVRQKDQPQHF. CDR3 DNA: TGTGCCTGGAGTGTCCGACAGAAAGATCAGCCCCAGCATTTT.

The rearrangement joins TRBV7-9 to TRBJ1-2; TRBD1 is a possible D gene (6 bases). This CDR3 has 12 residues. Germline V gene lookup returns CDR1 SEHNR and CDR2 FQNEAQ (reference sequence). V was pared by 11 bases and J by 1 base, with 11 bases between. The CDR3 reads CAGGYSNYGYTF. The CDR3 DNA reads TGTGCCGGGGGCTACAGTAACTATGGCTACACCTTC.

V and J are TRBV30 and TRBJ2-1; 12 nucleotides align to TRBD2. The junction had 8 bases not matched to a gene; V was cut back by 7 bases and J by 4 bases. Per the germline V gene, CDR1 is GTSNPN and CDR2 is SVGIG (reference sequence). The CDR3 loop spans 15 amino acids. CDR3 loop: CAYSSGRGLYNEQFF. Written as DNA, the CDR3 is TGTGCCTACTCTAGCGGGAGGGGTTTATACAATGAGCAGTTCTTC.

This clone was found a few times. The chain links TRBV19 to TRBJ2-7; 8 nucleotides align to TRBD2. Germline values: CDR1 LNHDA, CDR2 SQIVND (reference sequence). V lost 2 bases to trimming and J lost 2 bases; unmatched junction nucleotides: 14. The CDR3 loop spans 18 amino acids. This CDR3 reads CASSIIGMASGSTYEQYF. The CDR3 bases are TGTGCCAGTAGTATAATAGGTATGGCTAGCGGGTCGACCTACGAGCAGTACTTC.

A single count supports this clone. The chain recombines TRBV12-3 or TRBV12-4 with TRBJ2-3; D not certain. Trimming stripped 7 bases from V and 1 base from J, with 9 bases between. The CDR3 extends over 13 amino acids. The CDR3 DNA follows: TGTGCCAGCACCTCGTCGGGCACAGATACGCAGTATTTT. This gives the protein CASTSSGTDTQYF.

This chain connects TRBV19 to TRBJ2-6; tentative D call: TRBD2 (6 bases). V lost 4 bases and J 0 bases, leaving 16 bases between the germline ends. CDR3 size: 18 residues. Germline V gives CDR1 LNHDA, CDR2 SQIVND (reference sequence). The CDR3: CASSNGGRFNSGANVLTF. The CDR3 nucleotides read TGTGCCAGTAGTAACGGGGGACGCTTCAACTCTGGGGCCAACGTCCTGACTTTC. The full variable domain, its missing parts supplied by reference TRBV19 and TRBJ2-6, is DGGITQSPKYLFRKEGQNVTLSCEQNLNHDAMYWYRQDPGQGLRLIYYSQIVNDFQKGDIAEGYSVSREKKESFPLTVTSAQKNPTAFYLCASSNGGRFNSGANVLTFGAGSRLTVL.

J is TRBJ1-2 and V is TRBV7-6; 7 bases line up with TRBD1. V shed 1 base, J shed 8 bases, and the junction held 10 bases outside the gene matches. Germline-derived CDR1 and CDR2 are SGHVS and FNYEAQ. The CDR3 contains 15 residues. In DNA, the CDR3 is TGTGCCAGCAGCTTAGAATCGAACAGGGGTCTCGGCTACACCTTC. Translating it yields CASSLESNRGLGYTF.

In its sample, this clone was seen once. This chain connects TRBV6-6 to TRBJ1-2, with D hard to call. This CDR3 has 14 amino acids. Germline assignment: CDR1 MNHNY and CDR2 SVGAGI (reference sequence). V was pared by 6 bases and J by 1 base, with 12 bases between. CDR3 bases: TGTGCCAGCAGCCCAGAACCCTTTAACTATGGCTACACCTTC. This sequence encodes CASSPEPFNYGYTF.

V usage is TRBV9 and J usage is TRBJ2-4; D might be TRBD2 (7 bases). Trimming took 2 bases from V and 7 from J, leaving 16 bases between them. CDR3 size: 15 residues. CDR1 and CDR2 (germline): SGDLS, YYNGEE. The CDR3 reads CASSVGGPSGNIQYF. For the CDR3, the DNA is TGTGCCAGCAGCGTGGGGGGGCCCAGCGGGAACATTCAGTACTTC.

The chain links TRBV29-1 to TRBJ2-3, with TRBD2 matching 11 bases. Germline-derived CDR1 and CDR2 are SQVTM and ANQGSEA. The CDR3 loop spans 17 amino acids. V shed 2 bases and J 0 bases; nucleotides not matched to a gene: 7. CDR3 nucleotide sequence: TGCAGCGTTGAAAGGCTAGCGGGAGGCCTTAGCACAGATACGCAGTATTTT. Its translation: CSVERLAGGLSTDTQYF.

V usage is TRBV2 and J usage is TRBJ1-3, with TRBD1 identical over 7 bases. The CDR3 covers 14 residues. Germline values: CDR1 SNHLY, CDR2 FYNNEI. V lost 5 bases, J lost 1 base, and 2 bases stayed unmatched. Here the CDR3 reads CASSNRGSGNTIYF. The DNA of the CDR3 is TGTGCCAGCAGTAACAGGGGTTCTGGAAACACCATATATTTT.

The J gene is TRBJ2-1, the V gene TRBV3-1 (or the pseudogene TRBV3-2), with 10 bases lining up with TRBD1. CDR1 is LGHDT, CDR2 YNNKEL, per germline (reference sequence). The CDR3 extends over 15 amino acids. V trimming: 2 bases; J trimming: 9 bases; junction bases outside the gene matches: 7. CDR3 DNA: TGTGCCAGCAGCCAACCGGGACAGGGGCTCAGTGAGCAGTTCTTC. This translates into CASSQPGQGLSEQFF.

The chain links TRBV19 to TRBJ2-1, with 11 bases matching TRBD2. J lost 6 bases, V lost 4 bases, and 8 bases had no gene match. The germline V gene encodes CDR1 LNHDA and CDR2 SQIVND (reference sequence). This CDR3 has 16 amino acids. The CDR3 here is CASSTQVAGGFNEQFF. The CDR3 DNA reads TGTGCCAGTAGTACCCAGGTAGCGGGGGGGTTCAATGAGCAGTTCTTC.

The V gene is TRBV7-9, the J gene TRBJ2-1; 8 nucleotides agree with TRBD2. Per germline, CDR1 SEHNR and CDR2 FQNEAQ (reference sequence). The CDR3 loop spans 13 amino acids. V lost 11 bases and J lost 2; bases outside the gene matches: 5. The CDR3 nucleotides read TGTGCCGGATTAGCGGGAACCTACAATGAGCAGTTCTTC. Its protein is CAGLAGTYNEQFF.

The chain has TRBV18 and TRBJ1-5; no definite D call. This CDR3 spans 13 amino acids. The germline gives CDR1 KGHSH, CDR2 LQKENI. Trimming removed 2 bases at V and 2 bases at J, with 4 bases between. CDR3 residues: CASSPGRNQPQHF. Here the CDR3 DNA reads TGTGCCAGCTCACCAGGGCGCAATCAGCCCCAGCATTTT.

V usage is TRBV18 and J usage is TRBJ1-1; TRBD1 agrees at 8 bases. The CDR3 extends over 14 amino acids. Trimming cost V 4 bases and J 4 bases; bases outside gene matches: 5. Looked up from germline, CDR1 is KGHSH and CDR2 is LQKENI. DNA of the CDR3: TGTGCCAGCTCACGGTCAGGGGGCATCACTGAAGCTTTCTTT. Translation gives CASSRSGGITEAFF.

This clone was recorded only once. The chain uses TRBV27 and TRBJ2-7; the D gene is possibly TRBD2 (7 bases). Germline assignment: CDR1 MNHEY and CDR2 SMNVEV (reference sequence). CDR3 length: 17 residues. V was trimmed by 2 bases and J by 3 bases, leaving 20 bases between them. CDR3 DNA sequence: TGTGCCAGCAGTTTAGTTCGGTCTAGGGGGGGATACTACGAGCAGTACTTC. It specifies CASSLVRSRGGYYEQYF.

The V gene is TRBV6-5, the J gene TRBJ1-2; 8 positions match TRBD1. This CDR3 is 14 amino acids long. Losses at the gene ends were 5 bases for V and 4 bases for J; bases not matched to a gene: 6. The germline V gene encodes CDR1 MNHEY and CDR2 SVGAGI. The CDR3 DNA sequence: TGTGCCAGCAGTCTGACAGGGGAGATCTATGGCTACACCTTC. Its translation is CASSLTGEIYGYTF.